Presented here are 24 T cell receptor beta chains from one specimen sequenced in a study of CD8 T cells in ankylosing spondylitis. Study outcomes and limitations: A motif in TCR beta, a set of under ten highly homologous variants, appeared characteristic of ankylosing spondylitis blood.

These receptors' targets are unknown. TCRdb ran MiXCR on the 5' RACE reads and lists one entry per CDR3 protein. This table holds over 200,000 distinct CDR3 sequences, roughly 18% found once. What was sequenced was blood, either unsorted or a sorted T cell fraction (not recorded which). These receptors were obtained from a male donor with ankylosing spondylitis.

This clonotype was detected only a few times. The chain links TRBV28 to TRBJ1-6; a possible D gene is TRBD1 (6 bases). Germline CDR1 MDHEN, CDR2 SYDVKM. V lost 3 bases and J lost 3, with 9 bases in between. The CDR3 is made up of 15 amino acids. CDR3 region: CASSFRGGYNSPLHF. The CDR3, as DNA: TGTGCCAGCAGTTTCAGGGGCGGCTATAATTCACCCCTCCACTTT.

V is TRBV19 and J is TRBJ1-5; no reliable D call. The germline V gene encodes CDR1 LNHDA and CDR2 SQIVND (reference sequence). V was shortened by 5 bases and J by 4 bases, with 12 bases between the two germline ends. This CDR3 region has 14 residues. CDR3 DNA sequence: TGTGCCAGTAGTCCCCCCGCGGGAAATCAGCCCCAGCATTTT. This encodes CASSPPAGNQPQHF. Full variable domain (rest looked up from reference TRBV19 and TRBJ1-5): DGGITQSPKYLFRKEGQNVTLSCEQNLNHDAMYWYRQDPGQGLRLIYYSQIVNDFQKGDIAEGYSVSREKKESFPLTVTSAQKNPTAFYLCASSPPAGNQPQHFGDGTRLSIL.

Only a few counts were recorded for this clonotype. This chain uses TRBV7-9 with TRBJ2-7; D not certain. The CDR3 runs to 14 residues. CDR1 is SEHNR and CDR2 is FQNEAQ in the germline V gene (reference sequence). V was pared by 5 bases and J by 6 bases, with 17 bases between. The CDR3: CASSQETVIGEQYF. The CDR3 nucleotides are TGTGCCAGCAGCCAAGAAACAGTGATCGGCGAGCAGTACTTC.

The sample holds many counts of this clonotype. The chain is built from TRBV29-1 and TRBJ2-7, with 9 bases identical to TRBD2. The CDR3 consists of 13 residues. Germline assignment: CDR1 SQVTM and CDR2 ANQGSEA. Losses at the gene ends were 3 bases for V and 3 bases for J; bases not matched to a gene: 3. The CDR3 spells CSVDLSGSYEQYF. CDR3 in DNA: TGCAGCGTTGACCTTAGCGGGAGCTACGAGCAGTACTTC.

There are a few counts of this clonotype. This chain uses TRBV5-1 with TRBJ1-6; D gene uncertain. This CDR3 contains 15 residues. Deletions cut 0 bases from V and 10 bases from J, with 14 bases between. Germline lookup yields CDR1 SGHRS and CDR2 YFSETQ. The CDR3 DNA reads TGCGCCAGCAGCTTGGGACCTGTGGAGTGGTCACCCCTCCACTTT. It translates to CASSLGPVEWSPLHF.

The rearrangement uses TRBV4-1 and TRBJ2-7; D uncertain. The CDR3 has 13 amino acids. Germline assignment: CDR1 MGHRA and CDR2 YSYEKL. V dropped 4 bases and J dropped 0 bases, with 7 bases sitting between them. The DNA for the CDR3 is TGCGCCAGCAGCCGTGGTCCCTCCTACGAGCAGTACTTC. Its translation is CASSRGPSYEQYF.

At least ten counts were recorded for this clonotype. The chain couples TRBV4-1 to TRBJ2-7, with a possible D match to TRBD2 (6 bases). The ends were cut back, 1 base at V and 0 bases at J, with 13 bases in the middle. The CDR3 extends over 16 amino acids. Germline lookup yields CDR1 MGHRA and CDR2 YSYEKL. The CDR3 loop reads CASSQVGTVSSYEQYF. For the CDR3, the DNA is TGCGCCAGCAGCCAAGTAGGGACTGTGAGCTCCTACGAGCAGTACTTC.

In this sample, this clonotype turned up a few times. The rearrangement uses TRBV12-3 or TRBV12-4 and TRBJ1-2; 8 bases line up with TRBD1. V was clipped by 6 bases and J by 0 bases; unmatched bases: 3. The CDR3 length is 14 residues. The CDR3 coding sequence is TGTGCCAGCAGAGCGACAGGGGCTAACTATGGCTACACCTTC. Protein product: CASRATGANYGYTF.

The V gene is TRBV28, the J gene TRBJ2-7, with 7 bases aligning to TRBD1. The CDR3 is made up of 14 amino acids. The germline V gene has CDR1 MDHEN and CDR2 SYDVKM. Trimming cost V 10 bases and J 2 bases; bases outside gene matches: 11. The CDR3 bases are TGTGCCACACAAAACCGGGACAGCACCTACGAGCAGTACTTC. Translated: CATQNRDSTYEQYF.

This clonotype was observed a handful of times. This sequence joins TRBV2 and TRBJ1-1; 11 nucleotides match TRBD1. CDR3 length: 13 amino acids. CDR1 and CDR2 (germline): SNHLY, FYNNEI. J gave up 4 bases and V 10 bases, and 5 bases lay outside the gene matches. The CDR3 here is CAKDRGPGTEAFF. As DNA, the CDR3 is TGTGCCAAGGACAGGGGGCCGGGCACTGAAGCTTTCTTT. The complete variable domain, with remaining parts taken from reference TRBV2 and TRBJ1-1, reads EPEVTQTPSHQVTQMGQEVILRCVPISNHLYFYWYRQILGQKVEFLVSFYNNEISEKSEIFDDQFSVERPDGSNFTLKIRSTKLEDSAMYFCAKDRGPGTEAFFGQGTRLTVV.

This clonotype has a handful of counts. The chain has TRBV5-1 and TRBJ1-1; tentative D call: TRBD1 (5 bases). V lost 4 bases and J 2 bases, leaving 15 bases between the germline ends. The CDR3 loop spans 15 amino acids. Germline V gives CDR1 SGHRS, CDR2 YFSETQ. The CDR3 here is CASSPGGDFNTEAFF. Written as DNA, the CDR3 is TGCGCCAGCAGCCCGGGGGGGGACTTTAACACTGAAGCTTTCTTT.

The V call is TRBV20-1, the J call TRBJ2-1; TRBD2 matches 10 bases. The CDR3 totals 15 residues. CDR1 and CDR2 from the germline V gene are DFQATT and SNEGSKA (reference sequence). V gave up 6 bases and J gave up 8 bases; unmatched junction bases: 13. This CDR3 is CSAVITSGIIDEQFF. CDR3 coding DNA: TGCAGTGCCGTCATAACTAGCGGGATTATCGATGAGCAGTTCTTC.

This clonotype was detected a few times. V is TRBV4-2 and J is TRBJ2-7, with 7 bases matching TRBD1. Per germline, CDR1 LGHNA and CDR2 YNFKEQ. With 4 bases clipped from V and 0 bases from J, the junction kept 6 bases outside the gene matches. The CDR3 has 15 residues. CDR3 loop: CASSPDRDPSYEQYF. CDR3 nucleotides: TGTGCCAGCAGCCCCGACAGGGACCCCTCCTACGAGCAGTACTTC.

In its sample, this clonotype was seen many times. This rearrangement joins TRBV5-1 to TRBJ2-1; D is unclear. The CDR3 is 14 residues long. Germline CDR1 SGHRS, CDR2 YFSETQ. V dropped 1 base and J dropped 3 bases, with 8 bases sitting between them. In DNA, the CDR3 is TGCGCCAGCAGCTTGTCAGGTAACTACAATGAGCAGTTCTTC. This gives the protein CASSLSGNYNEQFF.

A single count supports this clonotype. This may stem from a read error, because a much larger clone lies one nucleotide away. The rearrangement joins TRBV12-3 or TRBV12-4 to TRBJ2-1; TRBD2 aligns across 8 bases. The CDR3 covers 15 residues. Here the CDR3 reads CVSSFGLAGRREQFF. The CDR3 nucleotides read TGTGTCAGCAGTTTCGGGCTAGCGGGCCGGCGGGAGCAGTTCTTC.

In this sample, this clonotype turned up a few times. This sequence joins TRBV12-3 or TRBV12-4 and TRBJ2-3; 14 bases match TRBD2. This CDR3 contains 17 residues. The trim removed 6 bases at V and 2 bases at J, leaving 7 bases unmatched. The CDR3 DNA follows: TGTGCCAGCAGCCGCGGACTAGCGGGAGGCGACACAGATACGCAGTATTTT. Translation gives CASSRGLAGGDTDTQYF.

The CDR3 nucleotides are TGTGCCAGCTCACCAATGGAGAACACTGAAGCTTTCTTT. This sequence encodes CASSPMENTEAFF. The chain combines TRBV18 with TRBJ1-1; D is ambiguous. CDR1 is KGHSH and CDR2 is LQKENI in the germline V gene. The length of the CDR3 is 13 residues. The V end was cut by 2 bases, the J end by 1 base, with 5 bases between.

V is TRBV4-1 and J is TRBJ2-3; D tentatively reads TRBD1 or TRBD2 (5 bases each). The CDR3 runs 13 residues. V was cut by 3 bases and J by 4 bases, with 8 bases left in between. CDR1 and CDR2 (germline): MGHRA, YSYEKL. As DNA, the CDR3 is TGCGCCAGCAGCCACCGGGGCGCAGATACGCAGTATTTT. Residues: CASSHRGADTQYF.

The CDR3 loop reads CASSVGGNHNEQFF. In DNA form, the CDR3 reads TGTGCCAGCAGCGTGGGGGGCAATCACAATGAGCAGTTCTTC. The rearrangement joins TRBV12-3 or TRBV12-4 to TRBJ2-1; D may correspond to TRBD1 or TRBD2 (6 bases each). There are 14 residues in the CDR3. Trimming took off 6 bases at V and 5 bases at J, with 14 bases between the two ends.

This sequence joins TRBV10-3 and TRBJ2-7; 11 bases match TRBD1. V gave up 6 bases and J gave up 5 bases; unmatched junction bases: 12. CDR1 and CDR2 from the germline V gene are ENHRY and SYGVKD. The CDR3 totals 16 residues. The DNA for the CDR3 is TGTGCCATCAGCAGCCCCCGGGACAGGGGGACCAACGAGCAGTACTTC. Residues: CAISSPRDRGTNEQYF.

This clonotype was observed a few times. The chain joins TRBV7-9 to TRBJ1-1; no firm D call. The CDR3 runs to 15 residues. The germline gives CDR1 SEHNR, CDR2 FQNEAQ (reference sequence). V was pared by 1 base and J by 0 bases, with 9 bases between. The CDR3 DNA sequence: TGTGCCAGCAGCTTAGAGGGTGATTTGAACACTGAAGCTTTCTTT. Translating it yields CASSLEGDLNTEAFF.

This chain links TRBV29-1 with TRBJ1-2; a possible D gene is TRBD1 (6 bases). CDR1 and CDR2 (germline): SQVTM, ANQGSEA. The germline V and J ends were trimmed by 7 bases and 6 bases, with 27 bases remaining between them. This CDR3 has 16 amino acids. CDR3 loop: CSGSLLGPGAIDGYTF. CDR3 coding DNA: TGCAGCGGCTCCCTTTTGGGGCCAGGGGCCATTGATGGCTACACCTTC.

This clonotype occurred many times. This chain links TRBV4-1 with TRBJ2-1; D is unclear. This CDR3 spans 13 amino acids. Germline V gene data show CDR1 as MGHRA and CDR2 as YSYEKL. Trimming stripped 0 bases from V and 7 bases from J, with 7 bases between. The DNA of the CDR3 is TGCGCCAGCAGCCAAGATCCTGGGAATGAGCAGTTCTTC. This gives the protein CASSQDPGNEQFF.

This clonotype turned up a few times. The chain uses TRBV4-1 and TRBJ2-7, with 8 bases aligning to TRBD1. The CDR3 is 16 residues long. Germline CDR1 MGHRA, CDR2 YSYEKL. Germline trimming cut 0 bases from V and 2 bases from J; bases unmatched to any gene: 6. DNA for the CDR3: TGCGCCAGCAGCCAAGATCGCGACAGGGGACCCTACGAGCAGTACTTC. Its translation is CASSQDRDRGPYEQYF.